This T cell receptor beta chain is drawn from a study of blood T cell repertoires in COVID-19. The germline CDR1 and CDR2 sequences are LNHDA and SQIVND (reference sequence). The CDR3 is made up of 13 amino acids. The protocol was immunoSEQ multiplex PCR, while the TCRdb copy is restricted to in-frame clones and leaves out a portion. The table has fewer than 250,000 clones, roughly 85% seen once. Sequencing was done on a sample of peripheral blood. The rearrangement uses TRBV19 and TRBJ1-1; TRBD1 matches at 8 bases. This TCR was recovered from a woman aged 70-85 years with active or convalescent COVID-19. This CDR3 is CATRRGRDTEAFF. CDR3 bases: TGTGCTACACGCAGGGGGCGAGACACTGAAGCTTTCTTT.